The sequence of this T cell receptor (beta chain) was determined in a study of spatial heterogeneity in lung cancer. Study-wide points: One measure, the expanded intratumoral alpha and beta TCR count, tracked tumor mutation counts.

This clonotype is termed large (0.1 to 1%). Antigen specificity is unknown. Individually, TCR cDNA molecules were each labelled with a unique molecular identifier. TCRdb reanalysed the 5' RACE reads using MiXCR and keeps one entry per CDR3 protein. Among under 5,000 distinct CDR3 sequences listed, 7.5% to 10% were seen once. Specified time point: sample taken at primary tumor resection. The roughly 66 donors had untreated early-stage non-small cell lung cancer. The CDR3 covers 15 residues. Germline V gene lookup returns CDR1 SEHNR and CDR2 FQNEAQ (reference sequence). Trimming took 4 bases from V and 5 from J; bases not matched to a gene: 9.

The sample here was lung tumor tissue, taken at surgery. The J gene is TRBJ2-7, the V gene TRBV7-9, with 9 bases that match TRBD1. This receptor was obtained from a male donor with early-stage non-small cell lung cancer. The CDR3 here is CASSSMDGTGNEQYF. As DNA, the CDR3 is TGTGCCAGCAGCTCAATGGACGGGACAGGGAACGAGCAGTACTTC.